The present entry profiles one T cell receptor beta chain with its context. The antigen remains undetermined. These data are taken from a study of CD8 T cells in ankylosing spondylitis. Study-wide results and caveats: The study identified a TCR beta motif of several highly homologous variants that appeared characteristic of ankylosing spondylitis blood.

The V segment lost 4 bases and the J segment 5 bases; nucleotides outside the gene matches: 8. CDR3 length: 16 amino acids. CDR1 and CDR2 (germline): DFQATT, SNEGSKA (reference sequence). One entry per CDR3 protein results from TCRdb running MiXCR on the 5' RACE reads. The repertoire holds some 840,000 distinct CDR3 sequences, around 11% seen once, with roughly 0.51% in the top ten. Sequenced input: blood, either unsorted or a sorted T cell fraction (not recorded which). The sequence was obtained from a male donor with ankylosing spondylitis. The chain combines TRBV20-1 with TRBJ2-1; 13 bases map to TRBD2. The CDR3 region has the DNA TGCAGTGCTATAAAAGGACTAGCGGGGGCAAACAATGAGCAGTTCTTC. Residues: CSAIKGLAGANNEQFF.